This entry lists 20 T cell receptor beta chains sequenced from one sample in a study of blood T cell repertoires in COVID-19. Repertoires were generated with immunoSEQ multiplex PCR, while TCRdb's copy carries only in-frame clones and drops some. The data contain around 140,000 clones, roughly 80% of them singletons. Sequencing was performed on peripheral blood. All receptors come from a man aged 50 to 59 with acute or convalescent COVID-19.

This chain joins TRBV11-3 and TRBJ2-5, with 8 positions matching TRBD2. The germline CDR1 and CDR2 sequences are SGHNT and YENEEA. The CDR3 has 14 residues. The CDR3, as DNA: TGTGTCAGAAGAGATGCGGGGGGCGAAGAGACCCAGTACTTC. Translated: CVRRDAGGEETQYF. Full variable domain (outside the CDR3, taken from reference TRBV11-3 and TRBJ2-5): EAGVVQSPRYKIIEKKQPVAFWCNPISGHNTLYWYLQNLGQGPELLIRYENEEAVDDSQLPKDRFSAERLKGVDSTLKIQPAELGDSAVYLCVRRDAGGEETQYFGPGTRLLVL.

CDR3 region: CASSPVAGGGRDTQYF. CDR3 nucleotides: TGTGCCAGCAGCCCCGTAGCGGGGGGGGGACGGGATACGCAGTATTTT. The gene calls are TRBV7-6 and TRBJ2-3; TRBD2 matches 11 bases. This CDR3 has 16 residues. Losses at the gene ends were 5 bases for V and 6 bases for J; bases not matched to a gene: 10. Germline CDR1 reads SGHVS; CDR2 reads FNYEAQ.

The rearrangement joins TRBV5-5 to TRBJ1-2; 7 nucleotides line up with TRBD1. V was clipped by 1 base and J by 8 bases; unmatched bases: 5. This CDR3 has 13 residues. Germline CDR1 SGHKS, CDR2 YYEKEE (reference sequence). DNA of the CDR3: TGTGCCAGCAGCTTGTACCAGGGGGACGGCTACACCTTC. Translating gives CASSLYQGDGYTF.

A remark on this clone: A junction boundary mismatches the germline segment, possibly from a read error. This chain links TRBV13 with TRBJ2-3, with 9 bases that match TRBD2. The germline V gene has CDR1 PRHDT and CDR2 FYEKMQ (reference sequence). This CDR3 region has 18 residues. CDR3 residues: CARSSRARGGAGGDTQYF. The DNA for the CDR3 is TGCGCCCGCAGCTCCCGGGCTCGCGGGGGGGCCGGGGGAGATACGCAGTATTTT.

The V gene is TRBV7-2, the J gene TRBJ2-7; tentatively, D is TRBD1 (5 bases). This CDR3 region has 13 residues. Deletions cut 3 bases from V and 6 bases from J, with 12 bases between. Germline CDR1 and CDR2: SGHTA and FQGNSA. The CDR3 loop reads CASSLTVSLEQYV. Written as DNA, the CDR3 is TGTGCCAGCAGCTTGACAGTTTCCCTCGAGCAGTACGTC.

The chain recombines TRBV12-5 with TRBJ2-1; the D gene is possibly TRBD2 (5 bases). The CDR3 consists of 17 residues. Germline-derived CDR1 and CDR2 are LGHNT and FRNRAP. V was clipped by 1 base and J by 10 bases, with 23 bases between them. CDR3 amino acids: CASGLASTALDWPEQFF. As DNA, the CDR3 is TGTGCTAGTGGTTTGGCATCAACAGCTCTGGACTGGCCAGAGCAGTTCTTC.

This chain uses TRBV3-1 (or the pseudogene TRBV3-2) with TRBJ1-1; no firm D call. In germline, CDR1 is LGHDT, CDR2 YNNKEL (reference sequence). V was shortened by 8 bases and J by 1 base, with 8 bases between the two germline ends. The CDR3 length is 12 residues. The CDR3 coding sequence is TGTGCCAGCGCCTTCAGGAACACTGAAGCTTTCTTT. It translates to CASAFRNTEAFF.

The CDR3 nucleotides are TGTGCCAGCAGTGAAGAACAGGGGGTGACACCCCTCCACTTT. Its protein is CASSEEQGVTPLHF. This sequence joins TRBV6-4 and TRBJ1-6; 8 bases agree with TRBD1. Per germline, CDR1 MRHNA and CDR2 SNTAGT. This CDR3 spans 14 amino acids. V was pared by 3 bases and J by 11 bases, with 6 bases of the junction left unmatched.

V usage is TRBV12-3 or TRBV12-4 and J usage is TRBJ1-4; no definite D call. The CDR3 extends over 11 amino acids. The V and J ends lost 4 bases and 10 bases respectively, with 7 bases between them. As DNA, the CDR3 is TGTGCCAGCAGTTCCGGGGTAAAACTGTTTTTT. Translated: CASSSGVKLFF.

This sequence joins TRBV24-1 and TRBJ2-2; D is perhaps TRBD2 (5 bases). The V gene's germline CDR1 is KGHDR and CDR2 SFDVKD. Trimming pared 0 bases from V and 8 bases from J, leaving 9 bases between. The CDR3 consists of 14 residues. The CDR3 sequence is CATSDLTRRGELFF. CDR3 nucleotides: TGTGCCACCAGTGATTTGACCCGGAGGGGGGAGCTGTTTTTT.

The J gene is TRBJ2-5, the V gene TRBV7-8, with 7 bases that match TRBD1. The germline V gene encodes CDR1 SGHVS and CDR2 FQNEAQ. V gave up 5 bases and J gave up 2 bases; unmatched junction bases: 2. The CDR3 covers 13 residues. CDR3 sequence: CASSTGQQETQYF. The CDR3 region has the DNA TGTGCCAGCAGCACGGGACAGCAAGAGACCCAGTACTTC.

The chain couples TRBV3-1 (or the pseudogene TRBV3-2) to TRBJ1-1; D uncertain. V was clipped by 6 bases and J by 8 bases, with 16 bases between them. The CDR3 runs 13 residues. Germline V gene sequence: CDR1 LGHDT, CDR2 YNNKEL (reference sequence). The CDR3 DNA reads TGTGCCAGCAGTCTGATTCTAGGCGGGGAAGCTTTCTTT. Amino acids: CASSLILGGEAFF.

The chain links TRBV6-5 to TRBJ1-5; D might be TRBD1 (5 bases). The CDR3 extends over 16 amino acids. Trimming took 2 bases from V and 2 from J, leaving 13 bases between them. CDR1 and CDR2 from the germline V gene are MNHEY and SVGAGI. This chain's CDR3 is CASSYVQGKRNQPQHF. CDR3 in DNA: TGTGCCAGCAGTTACGTCCAGGGAAAGCGCAATCAGCCCCAGCATTTT.

The count of this clone is one. For the CDR3, the DNA is TGCAGTGCTAGTCCAGGTAGGCCCGATCAGCCCCAGCATTTT. This sequence encodes CSASPGRPDQPQHF. This sequence joins TRBV20-1 and TRBJ1-5, with D unresolved. Germline-derived CDR1 and CDR2 are DFQATT and SNEGSKA (reference sequence). V was pared by 3 bases and J by 5 bases, with 14 bases between. The CDR3 runs 14 residues.

The rearrangement joins TRBV7-9 to TRBJ2-2; TRBD1 agrees at 10 bases. CDR1 SEHNR and CDR2 FQNEAQ come from the germline V gene (reference sequence). This CDR3 is built from 15 residues. The J segment lost 9 bases and the V segment lost 0 bases, leaving 4 bases of the junction unmatched. The CDR3 sequence: CASSLATGGSRELFF. The CDR3, as DNA: TGTGCCAGCAGCTTAGCGACAGGGGGCTCCCGGGAGCTGTTTTTT.

CDR3 sequence: CASSPGGAYGNTIYF. The CDR3 DNA reads as TGTGCCAGCAGCCCGGGGGGGGCATATGGAAACACCATATATTTT. The V call is TRBV6-5, the J call TRBJ1-3, with D tentatively TRBD1 (6 bases). Germline V CDR1 and CDR2: MNHEY, SVGAGI. CDR3 size: 15 residues. Trimming pared 6 bases from V and 3 bases from J, leaving 15 bases between.

The V call is TRBV5-1, the J call TRBJ2-7; D not resolved. The length of the CDR3 is 14 residues. Germline CDR1 SGHRS, CDR2 YFSETQ. With 2 bases removed from V and 4 bases from J, the gap between germline ends came to 13 bases. The chain's CDR3 is CASSFGPGIYEQYF. CDR3 nucleotides: TGCGCCAGCAGCTTTGGGCCAGGCATTTACGAGCAGTACTTC.

The chain has TRBV10-1 and TRBJ2-2, with 9 bases identical to TRBD2. CDR1 is WNHNN, CDR2 SYGVQD, per germline (reference sequence). The CDR3 loop spans 16 amino acids. J lost 1 base, V lost 4 bases, and 4 bases had no gene match. CDR3 sequence: CASSGDSGGNTGELFF. In DNA form, the CDR3 reads TGCGCCAGCAGTGGAGATAGCGGGGGGAACACCGGGGAGCTGTTTTTT.

The chain uses TRBV28 and TRBJ2-5; TRBD2 matches at 9 bases. The CDR3 covers 15 residues. The germline V gene has CDR1 MDHEN and CDR2 SYDVKM. The J segment lost 1 base and the V segment lost 3 bases, leaving 3 bases of the junction unmatched. CDR3 in amino acids: CASSFSGGSQETQYF. In DNA form, the CDR3 reads TGTGCCAGCAGTTTTAGCGGGGGATCCCAAGAGACCCAGTACTTC.

On this clone itself: This sample also contains other DNA sequences that code for the same CDR3. J is TRBJ1-1 and V is TRBV5-1, with a tentative D call TRBD1 (6 bases). The CDR3 consists of 13 residues. The ends were cut back, 5 bases at V and 0 bases at J, with 8 bases in the middle. CDR1 and CDR2 (germline): SGHRS, YFSETQ. CDR3 DNA sequence: TGCGCCAGCAGTAGGGACATGAACACTGAAGCTTTCTTT. Encoded protein: CASSRDMNTEAFF.